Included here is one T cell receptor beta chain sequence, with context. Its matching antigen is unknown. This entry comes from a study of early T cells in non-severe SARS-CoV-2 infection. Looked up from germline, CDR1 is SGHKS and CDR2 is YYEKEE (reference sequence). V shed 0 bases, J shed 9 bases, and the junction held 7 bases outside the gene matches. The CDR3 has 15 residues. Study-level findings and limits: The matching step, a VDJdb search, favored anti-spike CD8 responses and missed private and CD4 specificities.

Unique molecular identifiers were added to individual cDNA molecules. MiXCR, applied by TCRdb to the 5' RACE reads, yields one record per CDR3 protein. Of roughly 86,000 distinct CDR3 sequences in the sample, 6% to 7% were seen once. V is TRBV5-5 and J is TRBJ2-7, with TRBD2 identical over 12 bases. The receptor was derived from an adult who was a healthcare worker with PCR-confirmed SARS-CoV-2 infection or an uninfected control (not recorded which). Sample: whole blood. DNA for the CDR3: TGTGCCAGCAGCTTGGAGACTAGCGGGAGTGGCGCGCAGTACTTC. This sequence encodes CASSLETSGSGAQYF.